This entry lists 29 T cell receptor beta chains sequenced from one sample in a study of cytomegalovirus exposure and HLA in healthy donors. The PCR made use of 60 Vbeta and 13 Jbeta primers. Assay: immunoSEQ multiplex PCR; the TCRdb copy retains only in-frame clones and omits some. Among approximately 110,000 clones listed, 70% were seen once. Sequenced material: PBMCs. The receptors originated from a man younger than 45 in good health and CMV-seropositive.

The gene calls are TRBV27 and TRBJ2-3; TRBD2 aligns across 7 bases. Germline CDR1 MNHEY, CDR2 SMNVEV (reference sequence). Trimming took 6 bases from V and 8 from J; bases not matched to a gene: 5. This CDR3 comprises 12 residues. Written as DNA, the CDR3 is TGTGCCAGCAGGATGTCGGGGGGTACGCAGTATTTT. Translation gives CASRMSGGTQYF.

The table lists this clone with a few counts. The V gene is TRBV28, the J gene TRBJ2-5; 8 bases align to TRBD1. Germline lookup yields CDR1 MDHEN and CDR2 SYDVKM. There are 18 residues in the CDR3. The junction had 17 bases not matched to a gene; V was cut back by 3 bases and J by 5 bases. CDR3 loop: CASSFLNLRDRFMETQYF. In nucleotides, the CDR3 is TGTGCCAGCAGTTTCCTCAATCTACGGGACAGGTTTATGGAGACCCAGTACTTC. The whole variable domain, remainder taken from reference TRBV28 and TRBJ2-5, is DVKVTQSSRYLVKRTGEKVFLECVQDMDHENMFWYRQDPGLGLRLIYFSYDVKMKEKGDIPEGYSVSREKKERFSLILESASTNQTSMYLCASSFLNLRDRFMETQYFGPGTRLLVL.

The J gene is TRBJ2-7, the V gene TRBV6-4; TRBD2 is a possible D gene (6 bases). The CDR3 has 13 residues. V was clipped by 6 bases and J by 3 bases, with 12 bases between them. Per the germline V gene, CDR1 is MRHNA and CDR2 is SNTAGT. The CDR3 here is CASSLRGGYEQYF. CDR3 DNA sequence: TGTGCCAGCAGCCTCCGGGGAGGCTACGAGCAGTACTTC.

The chain carries TRBV27 and TRBJ1-5, with a tentative D call TRBD1 (6 bases). This CDR3 has 15 residues. Trimming took off 2 bases at V and 2 bases at J, with 10 bases between the two ends. Germline V gives CDR1 MNHEY, CDR2 SMNVEV (reference sequence). CDR3 DNA: TGTGCCAGCAGTTTAGGGGGGGGCGGCAATCAGCCCCAGCATTTT. Translated, it gives CASSLGGGGNQPQHF.

V gene TRBV25-1 combines with J gene TRBJ1-2; TRBD1 agrees at 9 bases. The CDR3 is 15 residues long. The V segment lost 8 bases and the J segment 4 bases; nucleotides outside the gene matches: 11. Germline V gene data show CDR1 as MGHDK and CDR2 as SYGVNS. CDR3: CASLGEQGALYGYTF. The CDR3 DNA reads TGTGCCAGCTTGGGGGAACAGGGGGCACTCTATGGCTACACCTTC.

A single count supports this clone. The chain couples TRBV4-3 to TRBJ1-2, with TRBD1 matching over 8 bases. The CDR3 consists of 15 residues. Germline CDR1 and CDR2: LGHNA and YSLEER. The V segment lost 4 bases and the J segment 5 bases; nucleotides outside the gene matches: 9. Here the CDR3 DNA reads TGCGCCAGCAGCCCCGATGGACAGGGTCGGTATGGCTACACCTTC. It encodes CASSPDGQGRYGYTF.

This clone was observed a few times. The chain carries TRBV2 and TRBJ1-4, with D perhaps TRBD1 (5 bases). Per the germline V gene, CDR1 is SNHLY and CDR2 is FYNNEI. The CDR3 length is 12 residues. Deletions cut 3 bases from V and 6 bases from J, with 5 bases between. CDR3 in DNA: TGTGCCAGCAGTGACAGGGATGAAAAACTGTTTTTT. Encoded protein: CASSDRDEKLFF.

V and J are TRBV30 and TRBJ2-1, with TRBD2 matching 11 bases. Unmatched junction bases numbered 6, after V lost 0 bases and J lost 2 bases. This CDR3 is 17 amino acids long. The germline gives CDR1 GTSNPN, CDR2 SVGIG (reference sequence). The CDR3 here is CAWSVLGTSGTYNEQFF. The CDR3 nucleotides are TGTGCCTGGAGTGTACTCGGGACTAGCGGTACCTACAATGAGCAGTTCTTC.

This clone was observed a single time. The J gene is TRBJ2-3, the V gene TRBV5-1; TRBD2 agrees at 9 bases. This CDR3 has 14 residues. The V gene's germline CDR1 is SGHRS and CDR2 YFSETQ. V was clipped by 0 bases and J by 8 bases; unmatched bases: 4. For the CDR3, the DNA is TGCGCCAGCAGCTTGGGGAGCGGGAGGATTACGCAGTATTTT. It codes for CASSLGSGRITQYF.

With respect to this clone: A read error may account for a junction end that differs from germline. The chain has TRBV7-9 and TRBJ2-7, with TRBD2 matching over 7 bases. The germline CDR1 and CDR2 sequences are SEHNR and FQNEAQ (reference sequence). CDR3 length: 16 residues. CDR3 sequence: CSSSRSPAGPSYEQYF. Written as DNA, the CDR3 is TGTTCCAGCAGCCGCAGCCCAGCGGGGCCCTCCTACGAGCAGTACTTC.

In its sample, this clone was seen a few times. This chain links TRBV4-1 with TRBJ1-4; no reliable D call. Trimming removed 0 bases from V and 4 bases from J, with 12 bases in between. CDR1 is MGHRA, CDR2 YSYEKL, per germline. The CDR3 extends over 16 amino acids. The CDR3 is CASSQDHSVVNEKLFF. DNA of the CDR3: TGCGCCAGCAGCCAAGATCACTCCGTGGTTAATGAAAAACTGTTTTTT.

The chain is built from TRBV5-1 and TRBJ1-5; 11 bases align to TRBD1. V dropped 0 bases and J dropped 6; count of bases not matched to a gene: 2. Germline-derived CDR1 and CDR2 are SGHRS and YFSETQ. The CDR3 covers 15 residues. The CDR3 reads CASSLDGQGAQPQHF. The CDR3 DNA reads TGCGCCAGCAGCTTGGATGGACAGGGGGCTCAGCCCCAGCATTTT.

V and J are TRBV6-1 and TRBJ2-7, with D perhaps matching TRBD1 (5 bases). The CDR3 spans 14 residues. Germline CDR1 and CDR2: MNHNS and SASEGT. V lost 0 bases, J lost 4 bases, and 10 bases lay in between. The DNA of the CDR3 is TGTGCCAGCAGTGAAGCGGGGCACCGGTACGAGCAGTACGTC. As protein: CASSEAGHRYEQYV.

V is TRBV29-1 and J is TRBJ1-5; tentatively, D is TRBD1 (5 bases). Germline V gene data show CDR1 as SQVTM and CDR2 as ANQGSEA. V was clipped by 0 bases and J by 4 bases, with 25 bases between them. CDR3 length equals 19 residues. CDR3 region: CSVEEFDPGDAPRNQPQHF. The DNA of the CDR3 is TGCAGCGTTGAAGAATTCGACCCGGGGGACGCCCCAAGGAATCAGCCCCAGCATTTT.

This rearrangement joins TRBV28 to TRBJ2-2; 7 bases are a match to TRBD2. Trimming took 3 bases from V and 3 from J; bases not matched to a gene: 4. Germline V gene lookup returns CDR1 MDHEN and CDR2 SYDVKM. The CDR3 extends over 15 amino acids. CDR3 amino acids: CASSLGGYDTGELFF. The CDR3 DNA sequence: TGTGCCAGCAGTTTGGGGGGGTATGACACCGGGGAGCTGTTTTTT.

V is TRBV18 and J is TRBJ2-3; D perhaps matches TRBD2 (6 bases). Germline lookup yields CDR1 KGHSH and CDR2 LQKENI. V was shortened by 5 bases and J by 2 bases, with 11 bases between the two germline ends. This CDR3 spans 14 amino acids. The CDR3 sequence: CASSTSINTDTQYF. The CDR3 DNA reads as TGTGCCAGCTCAACTAGCATAAACACAGATACGCAGTATTTT.

This clone was seen a handful of times. The rearrangement joins TRBV7-9 to TRBJ2-2; the D gene is possibly TRBD1 (6 bases). The V end lost 3 bases, the J end lost 1 base, and 9 bases lay between the germline ends. Germline CDR1 is SEHNR and CDR2 is FQNEAQ (reference sequence). This CDR3 has 15 residues. Here the CDR3 DNA reads TGTGCCAGCAGCTTTACAGGGAAGAACACCGGGGAGCTGTTTTTT. As protein: CASSFTGKNTGELFF.

J is TRBJ1-2 and V is TRBV6-1; no reliable D call. Trimming shortened V by 6 bases and J by 4 bases, and 12 bases separated the two germline ends. This CDR3 has 13 residues. Per germline, CDR1 MNHNS and CDR2 SASEGT. The CDR3 DNA follows: TGTGCCAGCAGCCCTCTTCCTATCTATGGCTACACCTTC. Its protein product is CASSPLPIYGYTF.

This clone was recorded only once. The J gene is TRBJ1-1, the V gene TRBV27, with D unclear. The V end lost 2 bases, the J end lost 5 bases, and 12 bases lay between the germline ends. This CDR3 spans 14 amino acids. Germline V gene sequence: CDR1 MNHEY, CDR2 SMNVEV (reference sequence). The CDR3 DNA sequence: TGTGCCAGCAGTTTAGGGTTGGAGGGAACTGAAGCTTTCTTT. The encoded protein is CASSLGLEGTEAFF.

The chain joins TRBV6-4 to TRBJ1-2, with TRBD1 as a possible D gene (5 bases). Trimming removed 5 bases from V and 5 bases from J, with 12 bases in between. This CDR3 has 13 amino acids. Germline loops: CDR1 MRHNA, CDR2 SNTAGT. The CDR3 sequence: CASSPREGYGYTF. The CDR3 coding sequence is TGTGCCAGCAGTCCCAGGGAGGGGTATGGCTACACCTTC.

The chain is built from TRBV4-3 and TRBJ1-2, with 8 bases matching TRBD1. The CDR3 covers 14 residues. The junction had 4 bases not matched to a gene; V was cut back by 4 bases and J by 3 bases. Germline V gene lookup returns CDR1 LGHNA and CDR2 YSLEER. The CDR3 bases are TGCGCCAGCAGCCGAACGGACAGGGACTATGGCTACACCTTC. It codes for CASSRTDRDYGYTF.

This clone has a single count. The chain combines TRBV4-1 with TRBJ2-7; 11 nucleotides align to TRBD2. This CDR3 comprises 17 residues. Germline V gene data show CDR1 as MGHRA and CDR2 as YSYEKL. Trimming took 0 bases from V and 2 from J; bases not matched to a gene: 6. The CDR3 is CASSQDVTSGAAYEQYF. CDR3 nucleotides: TGCGCCAGCAGCCAAGATGTGACTAGCGGGGCGGCCTACGAGCAGTACTTC.

The chain couples TRBV5-1 to TRBJ2-5; D is perhaps TRBD2 (6 bases). Germline V gene sequence: CDR1 SGHRS, CDR2 YFSETQ. Between the trimmed V and J ends, which lost 0 bases and 0 bases, there was a span of 27 bases. The CDR3 spans 21 residues. CDR3 protein: CASSLDPKDGGRGPYQETQYF. The CDR3 DNA sequence: TGCGCCAGCAGCTTGGATCCAAAGGACGGTGGGCGGGGCCCGTACCAAGAGACCCAGTACTTC.

This clone appeared once. This sequence joins TRBV11-3 and TRBJ2-7; TRBD2 aligns across 7 bases. Germline V CDR1 and CDR2: SGHNT, YENEEA. The length of the CDR3 is 13 residues. V shed 5 bases, J shed 7 bases, and the junction held 8 bases outside the gene matches. CDR3 DNA sequence: TGTGCCAGCAGCCTAGCGGAGACGGGGGAGCAGTACGTC. Translation: CASSLAETGEQYV.

The rearrangement joins TRBV9 to TRBJ1-1, with D perhaps TRBD1 (5 bases). With 5 bases removed from V and 3 bases from J, the gap between germline ends came to 11 bases. This CDR3 spans 13 amino acids. Germline-derived CDR1 and CDR2 are SGDLS and YYNGEE. The CDR3 is CASSETGYTEAFF. The DNA for the CDR3 is TGTGCCAGCAGTGAAACAGGTTACACTGAAGCTTTCTTT. Drawing the rest from reference TRBV9 and TRBJ1-1, the complete variable domain is DSGVTQTPKHLITATGQRVTLRCSPRSGDLSVYWYQQSLDQGLQFLIQYYNGEERAKGNILERFSAQQFPDLHSELNLSSLELGDSALYFCASSETGYTEAFFGQGTRLTVV.

The chain recombines TRBV18 with TRBJ2-5; D not resolved. The end of the DNA fits TRBJ2-7 better, so the J call may be wrong. CDR1 and CDR2 (germline): KGHSH, LQKENI. The CDR3 is 14 residues long. The CDR3 DNA reads TGTGCCAGCTCACCACCGGAGAACCCCTACGAGCAGTACTTC. Its translation: CASSPPENPYEQYF.

The rearrangement joins TRBV11-3 to TRBJ2-7; a possible D gene is TRBD2 (6 bases). The V end lost 3 bases, the J end lost 0 bases, and 12 bases lay between the germline ends. The germline V gene encodes CDR1 SGHNT and CDR2 YENEEA. The CDR3 contains 15 residues. CDR3 sequence (DNA): TGTGCCAGCAGCTTCTCTGGGGGGAGCTCCTACGAGCAGTACGTC. This sequence encodes CASSFSGGSSYEQYV.

The chain combines TRBV5-1 with TRBJ1-1; TRBD1 agrees at 7 bases. Germline loops: CDR1 SGHRS, CDR2 YFSETQ. The CDR3 is 15 amino acids. The V segment lost 2 bases and the J segment 4 bases; nucleotides outside the gene matches: 8. The CDR3 region has the DNA TGCGCCAGCAGCTTAGAGACAGGGCCTTCCACTGAAGCTTTCTTT. It encodes CASSLETGPSTEAFF. Using reference TRBV5-1 and TRBJ1-1 for the parts outside the CDR3, the full variable domain is KAGVTQTPRYLIKTRGQQVTLSCSPISGHRSVSWYQQTPGQGLQFLFEYFSETQRNKGNFPGRFSGRQFSNSRSEMNVSTLELGDSALYLCASSLETGPSTEAFFGQGTRLTVV.

The V and J genes are TRBV28 and TRBJ1-4; 7 nucleotides align to TRBD1. Germline V gene sequence: CDR1 MDHEN, CDR2 SYDVKM. Unmatched junction bases numbered 4, after V lost 3 bases and J lost 6 bases. The CDR3 runs 14 residues. The CDR3 DNA reads as TGTGCCAGCAGTTTCGACAGGGCGGATGAAAAACTGTTTTTT. As protein: CASSFDRADEKLFF.